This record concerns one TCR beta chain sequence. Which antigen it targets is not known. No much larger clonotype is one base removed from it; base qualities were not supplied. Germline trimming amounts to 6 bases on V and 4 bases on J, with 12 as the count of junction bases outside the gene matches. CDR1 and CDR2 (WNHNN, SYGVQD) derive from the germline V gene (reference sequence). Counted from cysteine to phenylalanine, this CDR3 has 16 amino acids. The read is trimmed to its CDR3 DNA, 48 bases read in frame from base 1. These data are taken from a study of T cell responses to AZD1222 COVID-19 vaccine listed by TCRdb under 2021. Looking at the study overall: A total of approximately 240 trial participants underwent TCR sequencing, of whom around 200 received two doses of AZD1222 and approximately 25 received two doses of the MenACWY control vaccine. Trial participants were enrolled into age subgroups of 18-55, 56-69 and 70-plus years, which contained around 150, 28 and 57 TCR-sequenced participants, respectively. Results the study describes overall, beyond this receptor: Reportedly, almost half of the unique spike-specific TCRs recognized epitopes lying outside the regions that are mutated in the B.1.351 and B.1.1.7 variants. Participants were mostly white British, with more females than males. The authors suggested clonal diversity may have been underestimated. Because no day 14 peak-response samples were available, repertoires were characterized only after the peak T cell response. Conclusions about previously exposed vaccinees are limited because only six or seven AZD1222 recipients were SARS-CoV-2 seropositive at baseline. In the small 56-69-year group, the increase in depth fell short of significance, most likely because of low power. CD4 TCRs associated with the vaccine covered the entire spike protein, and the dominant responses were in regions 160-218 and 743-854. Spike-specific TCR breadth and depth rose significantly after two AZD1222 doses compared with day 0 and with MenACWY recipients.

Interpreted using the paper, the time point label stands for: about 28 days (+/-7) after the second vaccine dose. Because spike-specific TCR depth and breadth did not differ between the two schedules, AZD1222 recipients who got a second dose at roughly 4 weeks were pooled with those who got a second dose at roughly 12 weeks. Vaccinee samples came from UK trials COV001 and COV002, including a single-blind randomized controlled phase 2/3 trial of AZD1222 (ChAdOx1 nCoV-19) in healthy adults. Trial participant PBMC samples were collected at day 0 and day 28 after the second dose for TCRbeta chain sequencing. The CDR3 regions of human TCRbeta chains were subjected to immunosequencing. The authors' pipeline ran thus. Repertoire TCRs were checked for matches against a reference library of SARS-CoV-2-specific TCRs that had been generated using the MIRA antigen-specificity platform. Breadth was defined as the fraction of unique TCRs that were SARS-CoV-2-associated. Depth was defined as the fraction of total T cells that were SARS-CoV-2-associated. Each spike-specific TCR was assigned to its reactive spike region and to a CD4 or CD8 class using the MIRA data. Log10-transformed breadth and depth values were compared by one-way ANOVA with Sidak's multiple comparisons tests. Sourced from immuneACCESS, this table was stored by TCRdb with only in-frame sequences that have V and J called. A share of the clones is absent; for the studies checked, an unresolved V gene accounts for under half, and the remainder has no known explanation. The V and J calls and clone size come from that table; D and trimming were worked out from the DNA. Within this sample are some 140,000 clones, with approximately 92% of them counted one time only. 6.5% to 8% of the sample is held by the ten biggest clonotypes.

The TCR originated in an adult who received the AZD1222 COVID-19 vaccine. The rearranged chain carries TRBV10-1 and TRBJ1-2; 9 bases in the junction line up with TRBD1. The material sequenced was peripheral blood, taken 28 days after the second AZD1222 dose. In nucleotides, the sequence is TGCGCCAGCAGCGGACCCCGGGACAGGGATTCCTATGGCTACACCTTC. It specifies CASSGPRDRDSYGYTF.